A single sample is the source of the 20 T cell receptor beta chains below, sequenced in a study of pediatric ulcerative colitis. Profiling relied on immunoSEQ multiplex PCR, and the TCRdb table lists in-frame clones only, not all of them. The sample records about 36,000 clones, around four fifths being singletons. Sequencing input: blood. The receptor set was obtained from a girl aged 10 to 17 with moderate ulcerative colitis.

This chain connects TRBV7-2 to TRBJ2-5; D unresolved. V dropped 4 bases and J dropped 2 bases, with 8 bases sitting between them. The CDR3 extends over 13 amino acids. Germline V gene data show CDR1 as SGHTA and CDR2 as FQGNSA. The CDR3 DNA reads as TGTGCCAGCAGCTCGAGGTGGCAAGAGACCCAGTACTTC. Its translation is CASSSRWQETQYF.

The chain carries TRBV16 and TRBJ2-5; TRBD1 might be the D (6 bases). The CDR3 is 14 amino acids. The germline V gene has CDR1 KGHSY and CDR2 FQNENV. The ends were cut back, 2 bases at V and 1 base at J, with 8 bases in the middle. The CDR3 DNA sequence: TGTGCCAGCAGCCAACAGGGGAGCCAAGAGACCCAGTACTTC. This codes for CASSQQGSQETQYF.

V usage is TRBV20-1 and J usage is TRBJ1-1; no firm D call. Germline V gene data show CDR1 as DFQATT and CDR2 as SNEGSKA (reference sequence). The V and J ends lost 2 bases and 6 bases respectively, with 4 bases between them. This CDR3 is built from 10 residues. The CDR3 here is CSARLSEAFF. As DNA, the CDR3 is TGCAGTGCTAGATTGTCTGAAGCTTTCTTT.

This clone was seen once. The gene calls are TRBV11-2 and TRBJ1-6; D is unresolved. CDR1 and CDR2 (germline): SGHAT, FQNNGV. There are 16 residues in the CDR3. V was shortened by 4 bases and J by 6 bases, with 16 bases between the two germline ends. The CDR3 coding sequence is TGTGCCAGCAGCTCAAAGACACCTATCCTTAATTCACCCCTCCACTTT. This sequence encodes CASSSKTPILNSPLHF. The whole variable domain, filled in from reference TRBV11-2 and TRBJ1-6, reads EAGVAQSPRYKIIEKRQSVAFWCNPISGHATLYWYQQILGQGPKLLIQFQNNGVVDDSQLPKDRFSAERLKGVDSTLKIQPAKLEDSAVYLCASSSKTPILNSPLHFGNGTRLTVT.

DNA for the CDR3: TGTGCCTGGAGTGTACAGTCAACTAATGAAAAACTGTTTTTT. Residues: CAWSVQSTNEKLFF. V usage is TRBV30 and J usage is TRBJ1-4; D is unclear. Germline loops: CDR1 GTSNPN, CDR2 SVGIG (reference sequence). The V gene lost 0 bases and the J gene lost 0 bases, with 5 bases spanning the gap. The CDR3 totals 14 residues. Drawing the rest from reference TRBV30 and TRBJ1-4, the complete variable domain is SQTIHQWPATLVQPVGSPLSLECTVEGTSNPNLYWYRQAAGRGLQLLFYSVGIGQISSEVPQNLSASRPQDRQFILSSKKLLLSDSGFYLCAWSVQSTNEKLFFGSGTQLSVL.

The chain couples TRBV19 to TRBJ2-7; D perhaps matches TRBD1 (5 bases). The germline CDR1 and CDR2 sequences are LNHDA and SQIVND (reference sequence). This CDR3 is 15 amino acids long. V was shortened by 5 bases and J by 5 bases, with 19 bases between the two germline ends. The CDR3 sequence: CASSPWAGFGDEQYF. Written as DNA, the CDR3 is TGTGCCAGTAGTCCCTGGGCAGGGTTTGGCGACGAGCAGTACTTC.

This clone was detected once. CDR3 DNA sequence: TGTGCCAGCAGTTACTCGGACACTGAAGCTTTCTTT. Translating gives CASSYSDTEAFF. The chain recombines TRBV6-6 with TRBJ1-1; D gene ambiguous. This CDR3 is 12 amino acids long. Trimming cost V 0 bases and J 3 bases, with 2 bases left between them. Germline V gene sequence: CDR1 MNHNY, CDR2 SVGAGI (reference sequence).

V gene TRBV11-2 combines with J gene TRBJ2-7; the match to TRBD2 covers 12 bases. Germline V gene sequence: CDR1 SGHAT, CDR2 FQNNGV. This CDR3 is built from 16 residues. Losses at the gene ends were 4 bases for V and 1 base for J; bases not matched to a gene: 5. The CDR3 DNA reads TGTGCCAGCAGCTCGGCGACTAGCGGGGGTTCCTACGAGCAGTACTTC. Translated, it gives CASSSATSGGSYEQYF. Using reference TRBV11-2 and TRBJ2-7 for the parts outside the CDR3, the full variable domain is EAGVAQSPRYKIIEKRQSVAFWCNPISGHATLYWYQQILGQGPKLLIQFQNNGVVDDSQLPKDRFSAERLKGVDSTLKIQPAKLEDSAVYLCASSSATSGGSYEQYFGPGTRLTVT.

The J gene is TRBJ2-2, the V gene TRBV6-4; D not certain. Germline V lookup: CDR1 MRHNA, CDR2 SNTAGT. V was trimmed by 6 bases and J by 2 bases, leaving 13 bases between them. The CDR3 length is 15 residues. The CDR3 nucleotides are TGTGCCAGCAGGGAACATACTACCAACACCGGGGAGCTGTTTTTT. This encodes CASREHTTNTGELFF.

The chain has TRBV6-5 and TRBJ2-7, with 9 bases lining up with TRBD2. J gave up 4 bases and V 7 bases, and 11 bases lay outside the gene matches. Germline V lookup: CDR1 MNHEY, CDR2 SVGAGI. The CDR3 extends over 15 amino acids. In nucleotides, the CDR3 is TGTGCCAGCACCCTCTCCCAGGGACTAGCTTACGAGCAGTACTTC. Protein sequence: CASTLSQGLAYEQYF.

The count of this clone is one. The chain links TRBV5-5 to TRBJ2-3; a weak D match, TRBD2 (6 bases). The CDR3 sequence is 17 residues long. V was clipped by 4 bases and J by 4 bases, with 22 bases between them. Germline V CDR1 and CDR2: SGHKS, YYEKEE (reference sequence). The CDR3 nucleotides are TGTGCCAGCAGCGGGACTGTAGTGGCGGGCTTCGCAGATACGCAGTATTTT. It codes for CASSGTVVAGFADTQYF.

The V gene is TRBV27, the J gene TRBJ1-2; 10 bases align to TRBD1. Losses at the gene ends were 4 bases for V and 4 bases for J; bases not matched to a gene: 3. Per the germline V gene, CDR1 is MNHEY and CDR2 is SMNVEV (reference sequence). This CDR3 is built from 14 residues. CDR3 sequence reads: CASSWDRGSYGYTF. DNA of the CDR3: TGTGCCAGCAGTTGGGACAGGGGTTCCTATGGCTACACCTTC.

V gene TRBV7-2 combines with J gene TRBJ2-1; 9 nucleotides line up with TRBD2. The CDR3 spans 16 residues. J lost 4 bases, V lost 4 bases, and 8 bases had no gene match. CDR1 is SGHTA and CDR2 is FQGNSA in the germline V gene. CDR3 amino acids: CASSWRHSGSYNEQFF. CDR3 coding DNA: TGTGCCAGCAGCTGGCGACATAGCGGGAGTTACAATGAGCAGTTCTTC. Variable domain in full (rest from reference TRBV7-2 and TRBJ2-1): GAGVSQSPSNKVTEKGKDVELRCDPISGHTALYWYRQSLGQGLEFLIYFQGNSAPDKSGLPSDRFSAERTGGSVSTLTIQRTQQEDSAVYLCASSWRHSGSYNEQFFGPGTRLTVL.

Notes on this clone: The sample holds other DNA sequences that translate to the same CDR3. This rearrangement joins TRBV29-1 to TRBJ1-2; D is unresolved. This CDR3 region has 11 residues. CDR1 is SQVTM and CDR2 is ANQGSEA in the germline V gene. Trimming took 1 base from V and 7 from J, leaving 7 bases between them. The CDR3, as DNA: TGCAGCGTTGAAGGCGATGCTGGCTACACCTTC. Residues: CSVEGDAGYTF.

V gene TRBV9 combines with J gene TRBJ1-3, with 9 positions matching TRBD1. CDR1 is SGDLS and CDR2 is YYNGEE in the germline V gene. Losses at the gene ends were 3 bases for V and 4 bases for J; bases not matched to a gene: 2. The CDR3 is 14 amino acids. CDR3 region: CASSDRGHGNTIYF. Written as DNA, the CDR3 is TGTGCCAGCAGCGACAGGGGGCACGGAAACACCATATATTTT.

V usage is TRBV23-1 and J usage is TRBJ2-6, with 7 bases lining up with TRBD1. TRBV23-1 is treated as an ORF (open reading frame) with a function not yet certain. CDR3 length equals 17 residues. Trimming at V came to 2 bases and at J to 0 bases, leaving 4 bases not matched to a gene. In DNA form, the CDR3 reads TGCGCCAGCAGTCAAACACAGGGGAGCTCTGGGGCCAACGTCCTGACTTTC. It yields the protein CASSQTQGSSGANVLTF.

V and J are TRBV13 and TRBJ2-7; maybe TRBD2 (5 bases). Germline V gene sequence: CDR1 PRHDT, CDR2 FYEKMQ (reference sequence). Trimming took 10 bases from V and 3 from J, leaving 19 bases between them. The CDR3 runs to 14 residues. The chain's CDR3 is CATHMVGRGYEQYF. Written as DNA, the CDR3 is TGTGCCACTCACATGGTAGGGAGAGGCTACGAGCAGTACTTC.

This rearrangement joins TRBV28 to TRBJ1-5; no reliable D call. Between the trimmed V and J ends, which lost 6 bases and 5 bases, there was a span of 17 bases. Germline CDR1 and CDR2: MDHEN and SYDVKM. The CDR3 has 15 amino acids. The CDR3 DNA sequence: TGTGCCAGCAGCCTGTTGGGGTTTGGGGATCAGCCCCAGCATTTT. It encodes CASSLLGFGDQPQHF.

This clone has a single count. V and J are TRBV19 and TRBJ2-3; 7 bases line up with TRBD1. CDR3 length equals 16 residues. Germline V CDR1 and CDR2: LNHDA, SQIVND (reference sequence). After removal of 1 base from V and 1 base from J, the junction contained 5 bases not matched to a gene. Written as DNA, the CDR3 is TGTGCCAGTAGTATAGGGACAGGTCCTCGCACAGATACGCAGTATTTT. This sequence encodes CASSIGTGPRTDTQYF.

This chain's CDR3 is CASSGQATNTEAFF. The CDR3 region has the DNA TGTGCCAGCAGTGGACAAGCCACGAACACTGAAGCTTTCTTT. The rearrangement links TRBV2 to TRBJ1-1; no definite D call. The CDR3 totals 14 residues. Germline loops: CDR1 SNHLY, CDR2 FYNNEI. Trimming cost V 4 bases and J 1 base, with 10 bases left between them.